This T cell receptor beta chain is from a study of low-dose radiotherapy and immunotherapy resistance in tumors. Whole-study context: 1 Gy per fraction was delivered to Cohort 2 every two weeks, for 13 Gy total over 26 weeks. Administration of intravenous cyclophosphamide at 200 mg/m2 took place every two weeks, one day before radiation and immunotherapy.

Indicated time point: after trial treatment. Treatment defined: LDRT plus nivolumab, ipilimumab, low-dose cyclophosphamide and aspirin (RACIN trial). In the RACIN dose-escalation trial, donors got nivolumab plus ipilimumab with aspirin, cyclophosphamide and radiotherapy. Many counts were recorded for this clonotype. The CDR3 spans 13 residues. The J segment lost 4 bases and the V segment lost 4 bases, leaving 2 bases of the junction unmatched. Germline V lookup: CDR1 SGDLS, CDR2 YYNGEE. With TRAV- and TRBV-specific primers, first-strand cDNA was made, covering the alpha and beta chains. TCR amplification involved about 19 PCR cycles with a constant-region primer and V-primer adapter. Through in vitro transcription, the mRNA that had been isolated was amplified. TCRdb reprocessed the reads with MiXCR, giving one entry per CDR3 protein. The sample yields approximately 100,000 distinct CDR3 sequences, around 20% seen once.

This clonotype was obtained from a male donor with prostate cancer. Sequencing was performed on PBMCs, taken after low-dose radiotherapy plus immunotherapy. This rearrangement joins TRBV9 to TRBJ2-3; 8 bases are a match to TRBD2. CDR3 region: CASSPGGADTQYF. The CDR3 DNA reads as TGTGCCAGCAGCCCCGGGGGGGCAGATACGCAGTATTTT.